This T cell receptor (beta chain) is drawn from a study of identical twins. Study results and caveats: Insertion counts were lower in abundant cord blood beta clonotypes, a trend that memory repertoires did not show.

In regard to this clonotype: Antigen unknown.

The V gene's germline CDR1 is SGHNT and CDR2 YYREEE (reference sequence). The CDR3 spans 17 residues. V was pared by 0 bases and J by 2 bases, with 16 bases between. TCRdb used MiXCR to reprocess the 5' RACE reads, holding one entry per CDR3 protein. The table lists roughly 690,000 distinct CDR3 sequences, 21% of them singletons. These records were also assigned to another study, of T cells expressing NK-cell markers. From that paper: Seven of the eight sequenced donors were HCMV-seropositive; one was seronegative. The CD3+CD56-NKG2C+ fraction of several donors was likewise dominated by these clonotypes.

The chain recombines TRBV5-4 with TRBJ2-3; D assignment may be TRBD1 or TRBD2 (5 bases each). The sample consisted of PBMCs. The TCR originated in a young woman in good health. CDR3 coding DNA: TGTGCCAGCAGCTTGGTCGGCGAGGGGACCTACACAGATACGCAGTATTTT. It yields the protein CASSLVGEGTYTDTQYF.